The clone carrying this T cell receptor beta chain was counted between two and nine times. Its antigen is currently unknown. Single cDNA molecules in the library carried unique molecular identifiers attached during preparation. Original processing methods: Per-sample TCR counts ranged from about 20,000 to 750,000, median approximately 98,000. One entry per CDR3 protein results from TCRdb running MiXCR on the RACE reads. These V and J calls are TCRdb output, not the study's own analysis. This table holds some 120,000 distinct CDR3 sequences, approximately 9% found once. The sample comes from a study of human T cells and chemical hapten exposure. The overall study: Small pooled library volume differences chiefly drove per-sample TCR yield variation.

Time point of the sample: healthy volunteer bleed at 2 weeks. Total RNA was isolated from whole blood that had not been fractionated. Looked up from germline, CDR1 is MGHRA and CDR2 is YSYEKL. V lost 1 base to trimming and J lost 4 bases; unmatched junction nucleotides: 5. CDR3 length: 15 amino acids. Findings and caveats of the study: Those TCRs sitting above 1 in 1000 frequency stayed the same with DPC sensitization.

V usage is TRBV4-1 and J usage is TRBJ2-7, with 9 positions matching TRBD2. The specimen sequenced was whole blood. The receptor comes from a male donor in good health. Some clones in this sample may be carry-over from other donors' samples. The CDR3 spells CASSQGAGGPYEQYF. For the CDR3, the DNA is TGCGCCAGCAGCCAAGGGGCGGGAGGGCCTTACGAGCAGTACTTC.